This T cell receptor beta chain was found in a study of T cell responses to AZD1222 COVID-19 vaccine. Findings and limits, study-wide: Two AZD1222 doses significantly raised spike-specific TCR breadth and depth over controls. CD4 TCRs linked to vaccination spanned spike, dominating at 160-218 and 743-854. Repertoire sampling happened only post peak T cell response.

Of note for this clone: Its antigen remains unidentified.

V was pared by 2 bases and J by 14 bases, with 13 bases between. The CDR3 has 12 amino acids. Germline CDR1 is SGHDT and CDR2 is YYEEEE. Method: immunoSEQ multiplex PCR; TCRdb's copy keeps in-frame clones and lacks some. The table records 150,000 to 200,000 clones, over 75% of them present only once. The input for sequencing was peripheral blood, taken on day 0 of AZD1222 vaccination. V is TRBV5-6 and J is TRBJ2-2; D remains unclear. The clonotype was recovered from an adult in good health. Here the CDR3 DNA reads TGTGCCAGCAGCTTCCCGTCTAGTGTTCTGTTTTTT. Residues: CASSFPSSVLFF.